This TCR beta chain was sequenced for a study of technical replicates of blood from a few donors (dated 2017 in TCRdb). Of note for this clone: Its recognized antigen is unknown. The sample holds no much larger clone one base away, and base qualities are not on file.

Including the terminal cysteine and phenylalanine, the CDR3 comprises 14 residues. The retained sequence is limited to the CDR3, 42 bases, with the frame set at the first base. In the germline V gene, CDR1 corresponds to SGHRS and CDR2 to YFSETQ. Unmatched junction bases come to 3, with V trimmed by 4 bases and J by 0 bases. The receptor library was made with the immunoSEQ multiplex PCR assay. This is the immuneACCESS table as TCRdb keeps it, with only in-frame sequences that have V and J called. A part of the clones is gone; compared with another copy, unresolved V genes explain less than half, and the rest is unexplained. For this sample the table gives about 79,000 clones, of which around 90% were detected only once. Under 0.5% of the sample belongs to the ten largest clones.

The V and J segments used are TRBV5-1 and TRBJ2-7, with 8 bases matching TRBD2. Sequences were obtained from T cells isolated from PBMCs. This TCR came from a human donor in good health. Some clones in this sample may be carry-over from other donors' samples. The CDR3 in this case is CASSQRESSYEQYF. The DNA is TGCGCCAGCAGCCAGCGGGAGAGCTCCTACGAGCAGTACTTC.